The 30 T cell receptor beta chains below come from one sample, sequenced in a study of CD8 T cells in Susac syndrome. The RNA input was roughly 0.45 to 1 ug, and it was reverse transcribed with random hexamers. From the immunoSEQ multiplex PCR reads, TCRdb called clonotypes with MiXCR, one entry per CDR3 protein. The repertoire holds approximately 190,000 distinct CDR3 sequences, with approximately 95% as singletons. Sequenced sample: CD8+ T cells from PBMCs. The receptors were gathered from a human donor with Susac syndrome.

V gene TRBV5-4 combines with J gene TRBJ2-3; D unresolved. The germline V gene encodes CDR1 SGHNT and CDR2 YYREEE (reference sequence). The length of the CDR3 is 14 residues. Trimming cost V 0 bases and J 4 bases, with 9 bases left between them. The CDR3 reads CASSLAVGPDTQYF. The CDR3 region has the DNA TGTGCCAGCAGCTTGGCCGTTGGCCCAGATACGCAGTATTTT.

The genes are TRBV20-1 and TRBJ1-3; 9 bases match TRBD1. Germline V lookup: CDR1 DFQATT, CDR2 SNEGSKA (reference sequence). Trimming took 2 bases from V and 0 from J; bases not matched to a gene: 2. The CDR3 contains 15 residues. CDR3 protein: CSARMDRGSGNTIYF. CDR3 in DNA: TGCAGTGCTAGAATGGACAGGGGCTCTGGAAACACCATATATTTT.

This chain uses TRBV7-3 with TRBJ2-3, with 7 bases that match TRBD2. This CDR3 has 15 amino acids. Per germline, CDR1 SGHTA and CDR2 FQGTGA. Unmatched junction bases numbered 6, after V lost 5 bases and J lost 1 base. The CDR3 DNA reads TGTGCCAGCAGCCGAAGGGCGGGGGGCACAGATACGCAGTATTTT. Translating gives CASSRRAGGTDTQYF.

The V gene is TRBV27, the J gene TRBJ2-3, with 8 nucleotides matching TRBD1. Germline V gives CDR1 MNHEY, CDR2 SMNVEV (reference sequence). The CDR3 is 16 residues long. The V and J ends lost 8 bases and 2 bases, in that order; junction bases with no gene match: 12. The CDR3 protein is CASPRQDRDPTDTQYF. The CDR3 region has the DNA TGTGCCAGCCCCAGACAGGACAGGGATCCCACAGATACGCAGTATTTT.

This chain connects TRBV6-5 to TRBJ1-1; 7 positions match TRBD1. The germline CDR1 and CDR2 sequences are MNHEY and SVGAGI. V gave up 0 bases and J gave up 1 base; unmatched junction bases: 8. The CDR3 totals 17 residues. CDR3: CASSYSLTTGWNTEAFF. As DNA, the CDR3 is TGTGCCAGCAGTTACTCGCTCACGACAGGGTGGAACACTGAAGCTTTCTTT.

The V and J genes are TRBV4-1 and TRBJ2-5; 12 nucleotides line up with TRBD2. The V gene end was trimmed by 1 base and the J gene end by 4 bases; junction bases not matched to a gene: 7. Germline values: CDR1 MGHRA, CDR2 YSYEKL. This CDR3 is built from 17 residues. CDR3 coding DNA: TGCGCCAGCAGCCAAGGGCTAGCGGGGGGGCTGGGAGAGACCCAGTACTTC. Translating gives CASSQGLAGGLGETQYF.

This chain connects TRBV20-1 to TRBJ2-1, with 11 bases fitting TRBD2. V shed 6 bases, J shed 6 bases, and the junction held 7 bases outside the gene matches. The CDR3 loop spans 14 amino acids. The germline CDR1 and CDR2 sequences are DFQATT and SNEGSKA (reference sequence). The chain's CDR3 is CSAEGLAAGNEQFF. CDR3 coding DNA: TGCAGTGCGGAGGGACTAGCGGCCGGCAATGAGCAGTTCTTC.

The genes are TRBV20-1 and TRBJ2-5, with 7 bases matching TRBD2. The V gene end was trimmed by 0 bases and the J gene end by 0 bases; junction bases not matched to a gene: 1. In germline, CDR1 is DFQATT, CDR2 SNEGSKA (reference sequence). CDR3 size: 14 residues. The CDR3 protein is CSAREGGYQETQYF. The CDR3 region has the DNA TGCAGTGCTAGAGAGGGGGGGTACCAAGAGACCCAGTACTTC.

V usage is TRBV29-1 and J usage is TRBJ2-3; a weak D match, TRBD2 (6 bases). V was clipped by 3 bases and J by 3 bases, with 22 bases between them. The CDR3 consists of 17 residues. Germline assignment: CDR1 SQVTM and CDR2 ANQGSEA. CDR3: CSVDSSPTRESTDTQYF. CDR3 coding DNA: TGCAGCGTTGACTCTTCCCCGACTAGAGAATCTACAGATACGCAGTATTTT.

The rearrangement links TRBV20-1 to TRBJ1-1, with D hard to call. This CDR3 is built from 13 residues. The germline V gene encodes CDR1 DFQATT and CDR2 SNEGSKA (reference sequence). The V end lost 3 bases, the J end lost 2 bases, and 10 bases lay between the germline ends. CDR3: CSASPGPNTEAFF. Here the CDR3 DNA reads TGCAGTGCTAGCCCCGGGCCAAACACTGAAGCTTTCTTT.

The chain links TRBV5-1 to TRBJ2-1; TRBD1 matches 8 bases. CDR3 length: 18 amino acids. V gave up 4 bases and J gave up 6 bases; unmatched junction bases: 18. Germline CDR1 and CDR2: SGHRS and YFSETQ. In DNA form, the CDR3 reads TGCGCCAGCAGCCTTATTGGACAGGGAGGCCTACCTCGCAATGAGCAGTTCTTC. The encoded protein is CASSLIGQGGLPRNEQFF.

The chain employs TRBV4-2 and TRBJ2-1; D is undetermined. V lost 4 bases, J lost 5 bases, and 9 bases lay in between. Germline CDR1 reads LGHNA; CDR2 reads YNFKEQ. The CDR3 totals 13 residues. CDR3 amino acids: CASSLDQNNEQFF. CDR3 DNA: TGTGCCAGCAGCCTTGACCAGAACAATGAGCAGTTCTTC.

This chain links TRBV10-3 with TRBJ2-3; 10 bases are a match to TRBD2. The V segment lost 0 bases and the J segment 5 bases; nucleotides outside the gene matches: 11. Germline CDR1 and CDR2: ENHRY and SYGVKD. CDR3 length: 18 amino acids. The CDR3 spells CAISESGAGGFPRDTQYF. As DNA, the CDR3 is TGTGCCATCAGTGAGTCGGGAGCGGGGGGGTTCCCCAGAGATACGCAGTATTTT.

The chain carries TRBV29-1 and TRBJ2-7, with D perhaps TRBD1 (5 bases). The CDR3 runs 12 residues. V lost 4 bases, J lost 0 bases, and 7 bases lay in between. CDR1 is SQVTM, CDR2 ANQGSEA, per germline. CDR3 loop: CSVVGHSYEQYF. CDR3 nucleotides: TGCAGCGTTGTGGGGCACTCCTACGAGCAGTACTTC.

The CDR3 DNA is TGTGCCAGTCGTCAGACTGTTAACACTGAAGCTTTCTTT. It encodes CASRQTVNTEAFF. The genes are TRBV13 and TRBJ1-1; D remains unclear. V dropped 9 bases and J dropped 2 bases, with 13 bases sitting between them. CDR3 size: 13 residues. The V gene's germline CDR1 is PRHDT and CDR2 FYEKMQ (reference sequence).

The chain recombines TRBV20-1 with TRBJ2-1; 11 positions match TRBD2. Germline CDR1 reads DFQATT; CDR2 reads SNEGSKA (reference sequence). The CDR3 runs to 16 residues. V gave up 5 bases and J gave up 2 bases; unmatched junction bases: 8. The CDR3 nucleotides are TGCAGTGCTCAAGGTAGCGGGAGGGCCCCCTACAATGAGCAGTTCTTC. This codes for CSAQGSGRAPYNEQFF.

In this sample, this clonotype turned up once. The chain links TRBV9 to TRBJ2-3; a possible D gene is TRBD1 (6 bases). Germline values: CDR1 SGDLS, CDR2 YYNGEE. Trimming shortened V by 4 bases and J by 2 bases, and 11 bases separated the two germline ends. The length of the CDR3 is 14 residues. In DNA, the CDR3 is TGTGCCAGCAGCACTGCAGGGGCCACAGATACGCAGTATTTT. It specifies CASSTAGATDTQYF.

This CDR3 is CSAPGIYSYEQYF. In DNA form, the CDR3 reads TGCAGTGCCCCCGGAATTTACTCCTACGAGCAGTACTTC. The rearrangement uses TRBV20-1 and TRBJ2-7; D unclear. Germline values: CDR1 DFQATT, CDR2 SNEGSKA (reference sequence). The germline V and J ends were trimmed by 6 bases and 0 bases, with 12 bases remaining between them. The CDR3 loop spans 13 amino acids.

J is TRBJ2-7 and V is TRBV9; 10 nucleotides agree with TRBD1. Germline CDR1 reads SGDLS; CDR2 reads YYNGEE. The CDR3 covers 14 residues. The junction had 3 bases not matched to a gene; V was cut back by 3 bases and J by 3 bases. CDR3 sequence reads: CASSAGTGDYEQYF. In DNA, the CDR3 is TGTGCCAGCAGCGCAGGGACAGGGGACTACGAGCAGTACTTC.

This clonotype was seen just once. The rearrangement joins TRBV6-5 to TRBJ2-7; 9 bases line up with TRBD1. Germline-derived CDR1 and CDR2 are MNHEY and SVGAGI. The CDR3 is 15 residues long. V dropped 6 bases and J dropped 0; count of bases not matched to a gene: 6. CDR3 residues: CASRTGTGSSYEQYF. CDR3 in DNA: TGTGCCAGCAGAACCGGGACAGGGAGCTCCTACGAGCAGTACTTC.

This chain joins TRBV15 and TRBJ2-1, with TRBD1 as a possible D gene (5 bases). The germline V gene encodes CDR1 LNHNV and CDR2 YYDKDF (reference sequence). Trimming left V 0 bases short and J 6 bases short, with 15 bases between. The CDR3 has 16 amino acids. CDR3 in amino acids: CATSRDMGWGINEQFF. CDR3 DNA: TGTGCCACCAGCAGAGATATGGGGTGGGGCATCAATGAGCAGTTCTTC. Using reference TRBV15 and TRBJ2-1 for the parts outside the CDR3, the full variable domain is DAMVIQNPRYQVTQFGKPVTLSCSQTLNHNVMYWYQQKSSQAPKLLFHYYDKDFNNEADTPDNFQSRRPNTSFCFLDIRSPGLGDTAMYLCATSRDMGWGINEQFFGPGTRLTVL.

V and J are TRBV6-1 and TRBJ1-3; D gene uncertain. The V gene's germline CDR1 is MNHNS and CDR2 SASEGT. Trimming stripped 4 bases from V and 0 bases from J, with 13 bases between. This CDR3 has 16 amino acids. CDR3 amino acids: CASSGHFFGSGNTIYF. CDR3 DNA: TGTGCCAGCAGTGGACATTTCTTTGGCTCTGGAAACACCATATATTTT.

CDR3 bases: TGTGCCATCAGTGAGTCGACTCTTGTGGGACAGAATAACTATGGCTACACCTTC. Encoded protein: CAISESTLVGQNNYGYTF. The chain couples TRBV10-3 to TRBJ1-2; 7 nucleotides match TRBD1. V dropped 0 bases and J dropped 1; count of bases not matched to a gene: 11. CDR3 size: 18 residues. Germline CDR1 reads ENHRY; CDR2 reads SYGVKD.

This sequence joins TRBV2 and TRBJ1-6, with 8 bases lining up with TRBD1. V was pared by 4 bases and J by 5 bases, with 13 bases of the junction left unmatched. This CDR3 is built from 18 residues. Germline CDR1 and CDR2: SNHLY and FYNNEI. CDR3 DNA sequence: TGTGCCAGCAGTGCCCTTCCCAGGGGGCGAGGGAATAATTCACCCCTCCACTTT. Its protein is CASSALPRGRGNNSPLHF.

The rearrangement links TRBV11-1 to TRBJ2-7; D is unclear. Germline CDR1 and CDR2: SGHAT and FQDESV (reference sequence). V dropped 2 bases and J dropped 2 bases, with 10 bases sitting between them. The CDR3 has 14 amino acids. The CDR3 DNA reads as TGTGCCAGCAGCTTAACTGGTCACCCCTACGAGCAGTACTTC. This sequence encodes CASSLTGHPYEQYF.

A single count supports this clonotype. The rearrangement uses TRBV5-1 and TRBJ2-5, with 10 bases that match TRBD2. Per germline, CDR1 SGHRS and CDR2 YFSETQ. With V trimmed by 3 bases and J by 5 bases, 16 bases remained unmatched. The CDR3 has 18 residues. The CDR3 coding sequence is TGCGCCAGCAGCTCAGGAAGTAGCGGGGGGTCTCGGTTTGAGACCCAGTACTTC. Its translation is CASSSGSSGGSRFETQYF. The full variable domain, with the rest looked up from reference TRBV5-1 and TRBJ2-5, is KAGVTQTPRYLIKTRGQQVTLSCSPISGHRSVSWYQQTPGQGLQFLFEYFSETQRNKGNFPGRFSGRQFSNSRSEMNVSTLELGDSALYLCASSSGSSGGSRFETQYFGPGTRLLVL.

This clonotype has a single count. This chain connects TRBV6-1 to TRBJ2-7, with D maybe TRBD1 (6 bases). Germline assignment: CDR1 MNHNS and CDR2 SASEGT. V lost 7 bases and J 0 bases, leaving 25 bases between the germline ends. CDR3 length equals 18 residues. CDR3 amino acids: CASIPTSLRGLGSYEQYF. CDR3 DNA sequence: TGTGCCAGCATCCCCACGTCGCTCAGGGGTTTGGGCTCCTACGAGCAGTACTTC.

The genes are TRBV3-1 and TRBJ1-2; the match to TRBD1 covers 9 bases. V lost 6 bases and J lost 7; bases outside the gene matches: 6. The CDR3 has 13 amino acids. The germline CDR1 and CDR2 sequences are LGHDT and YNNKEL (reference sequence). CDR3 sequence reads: CASSFTGGSGYTF. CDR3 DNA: TGTGCCAGCAGTTTTACAGGGGGCTCTGGCTACACCTTC.

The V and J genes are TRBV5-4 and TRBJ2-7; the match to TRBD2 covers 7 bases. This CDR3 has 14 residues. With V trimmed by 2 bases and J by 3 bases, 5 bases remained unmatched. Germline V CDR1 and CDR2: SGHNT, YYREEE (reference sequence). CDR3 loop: CASSLEAGNYEQYF. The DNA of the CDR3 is TGTGCCAGCAGCTTAGAAGCGGGGAACTACGAGCAGTACTTC.

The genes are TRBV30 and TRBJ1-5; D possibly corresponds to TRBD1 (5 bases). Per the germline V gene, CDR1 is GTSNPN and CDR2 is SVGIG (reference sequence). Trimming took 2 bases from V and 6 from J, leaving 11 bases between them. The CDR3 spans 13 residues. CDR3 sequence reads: CAWSSQGSQPQHF. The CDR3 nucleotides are TGTGCCTGGAGTTCTCAGGGCAGTCAGCCCCAGCATTTT.